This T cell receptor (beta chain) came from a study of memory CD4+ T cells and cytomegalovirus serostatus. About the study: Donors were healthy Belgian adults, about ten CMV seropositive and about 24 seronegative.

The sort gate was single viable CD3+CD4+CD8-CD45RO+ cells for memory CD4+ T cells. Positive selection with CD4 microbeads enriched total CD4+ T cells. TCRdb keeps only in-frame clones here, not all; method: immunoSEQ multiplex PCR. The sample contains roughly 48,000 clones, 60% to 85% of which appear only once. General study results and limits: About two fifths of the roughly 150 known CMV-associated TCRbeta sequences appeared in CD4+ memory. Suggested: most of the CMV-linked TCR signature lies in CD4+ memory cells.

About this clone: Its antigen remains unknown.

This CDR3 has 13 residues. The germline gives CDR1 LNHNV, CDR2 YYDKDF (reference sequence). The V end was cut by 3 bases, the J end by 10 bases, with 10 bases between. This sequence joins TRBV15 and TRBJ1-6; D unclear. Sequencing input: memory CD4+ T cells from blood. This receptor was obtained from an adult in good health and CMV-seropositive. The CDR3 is CATSRRSGSPLHF. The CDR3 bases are TGTGCCACCAGCAGGAGGTCGGGATCACCCCTCCACTTT. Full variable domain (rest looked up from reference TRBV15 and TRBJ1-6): DAMVIQNPRYQVTQFGKPVTLSCSQTLNHNVMYWYQQKSSQAPKLLFHYYDKDFNNEADTPDNFQSRRPNTSFCFLDIRSPGLGDTAMYLCATSRRSGSPLHFGNGTRLTVT.